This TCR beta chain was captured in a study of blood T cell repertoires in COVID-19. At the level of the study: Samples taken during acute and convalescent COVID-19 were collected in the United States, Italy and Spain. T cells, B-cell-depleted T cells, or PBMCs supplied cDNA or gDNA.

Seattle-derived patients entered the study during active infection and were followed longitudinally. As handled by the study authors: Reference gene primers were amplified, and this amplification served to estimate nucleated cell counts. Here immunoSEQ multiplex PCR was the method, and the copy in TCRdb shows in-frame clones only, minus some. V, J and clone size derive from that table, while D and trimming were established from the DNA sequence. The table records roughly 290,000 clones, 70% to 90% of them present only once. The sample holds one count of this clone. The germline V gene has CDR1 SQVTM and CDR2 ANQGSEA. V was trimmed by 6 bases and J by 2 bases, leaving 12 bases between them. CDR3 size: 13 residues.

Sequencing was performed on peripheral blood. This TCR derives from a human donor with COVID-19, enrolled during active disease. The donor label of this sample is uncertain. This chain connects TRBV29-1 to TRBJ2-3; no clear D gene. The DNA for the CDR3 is TGCAGCGTCCGAAACCAGGCCACAGATACGCAGTATTTT. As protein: CSVRNQATDTQYF.